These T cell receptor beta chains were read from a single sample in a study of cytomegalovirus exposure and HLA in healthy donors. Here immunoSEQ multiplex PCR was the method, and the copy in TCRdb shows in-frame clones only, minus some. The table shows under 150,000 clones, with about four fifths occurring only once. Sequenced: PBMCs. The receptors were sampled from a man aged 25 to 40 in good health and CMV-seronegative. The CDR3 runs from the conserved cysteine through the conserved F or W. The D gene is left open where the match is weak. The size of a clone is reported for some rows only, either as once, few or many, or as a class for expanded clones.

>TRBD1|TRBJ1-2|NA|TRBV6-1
TGTGCCAGCAGAAGGGGACAGGGGGCGGACTATGGCTACCCCTTC
CASRRGQGADYGYPF
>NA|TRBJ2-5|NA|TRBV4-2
TGTGCCAGCAGCCAAGCGCTGGGCTTACGGACTACTCAAGAGACCCAGTACTTC
CASSQALGLRTTQETQYF
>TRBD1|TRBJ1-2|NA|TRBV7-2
TGTGCCAGCAGCGCAAGAGGGACAGCTAACTATGGCTACACCTTC
CASSARGTANYGYTF
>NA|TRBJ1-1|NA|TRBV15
TGTGCCACCAGCAGAGGCGCGGTCCGGGGCACTGAAGCTTTCTTT
CATSRGAVRGTEAFF
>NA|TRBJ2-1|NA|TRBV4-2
TGTGCCAGCAGCCCGAGCCAGGGCTCCTACAATGAGCAGTTCTTC
CASSPSQGSYNEQFF
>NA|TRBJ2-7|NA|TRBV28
TGTGCCAGCAGTTCCTCCGGGGGTATCACCTACGAGCAGTACTTC
CASSSSGGITYEQYF
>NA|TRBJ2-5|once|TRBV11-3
TGTGCCAGCAGCTTATTTACAGGCTCCCAAGAGACCCAGTACTTC
CASSLFTGSQETQYF
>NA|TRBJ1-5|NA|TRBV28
TGTGCCAGCAGTTTCCTAGTCGGCAATCAGCCCCAGCATTTT
CASSFLVGNQPQHF
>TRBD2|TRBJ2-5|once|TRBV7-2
TGTGCCAGCAGCTTGACTAGCGGGGCGGGAGAGACCCAGTACTTC
CASSLTSGAGETQYF
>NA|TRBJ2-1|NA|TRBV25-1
TGTGCCAGCAGTGACGCAGGGGCGATCCCCAATGAGCAGTTCTTC
CASSDAGAIPNEQFF
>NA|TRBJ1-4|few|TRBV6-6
TGTGCCAGCAGGTACCTCCGGGACACAGAAAAACTGTTTTTT
CASRYLRDTEKLFF
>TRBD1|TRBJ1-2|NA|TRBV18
TGTGCCAGCTCAATCCCGGGACAGGGTATCTATGGCTACACCTTC
CASSIPGQGIYGYTF
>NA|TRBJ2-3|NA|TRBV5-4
TGTGCCAGCAGCTTGGCCAAAGGGGTAGATACGCAGTATTTT
CASSLAKGVDTQYF
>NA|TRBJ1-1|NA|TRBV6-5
TGTGCCAGCAGTTATCAGGGTTACACTGAAGCTTTCTTT
CASSYQGYTEAFF
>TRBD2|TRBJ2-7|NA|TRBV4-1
TGCGCCAGCAGCCACGCCGCGGGGGGGCTGAACGAGCAGTACTTC
CASSHAAGGLNEQYF
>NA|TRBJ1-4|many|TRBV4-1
TGCGCCAGCAGCCAAGAGGGGGGGGTCGCTGAAAAACTGTTTTTT
CASSQEGGVAEKLFF
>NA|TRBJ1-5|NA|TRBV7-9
TGTGCCAGCAGCTTCCAGGGGTCACAGGGGCCCCAGCATTTT
CASSFQGSQGPQHF
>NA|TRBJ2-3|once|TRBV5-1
TGCGCCAGCAGCTTGGCAGGGAGCACAGATACGCAGTATTTT
CASSLAGSTDTQYF
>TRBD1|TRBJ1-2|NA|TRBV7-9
TGTGCCAGCAGCCAGACAGGGGGAGGTGGCTACACCTTC
CASSQTGGGGYTF
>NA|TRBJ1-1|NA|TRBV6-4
TGTGCCAGCAGTGAACAGGATAACACTGAAGCTTTCTTT
CASSEQDNTEAFF
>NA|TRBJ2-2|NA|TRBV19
TGTGCCAGTAGTTTCCGTCCGAACACCGGGGAGCTGTTTTTT
CASSFRPNTGELFF
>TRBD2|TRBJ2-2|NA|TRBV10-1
TGCGCCAGCAGTGGGACTAGCGGGAGGGAATACACCGGGGAGCTGTTTTTT
CASSGTSGREYTGELFF
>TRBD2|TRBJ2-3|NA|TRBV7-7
TGTGCTAGCAGCCGAGTAGCGGGGGCTAGCACAGATACGCAGTATTTT
CASSRVAGASTDTQYF
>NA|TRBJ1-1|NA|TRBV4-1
TGCGCCAGCAGCCAAGTGACAGGAGCGAACACTGAAGCTTTCTTT
CASSQVTGANTEAFF
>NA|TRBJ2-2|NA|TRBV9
TGTGCCAGCAGCGTAGGAGGCGCGAACACCGGGGAGCTGTTTTTT
CASSVGGANTGELFF
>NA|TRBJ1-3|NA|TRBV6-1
TGTGCCAGCATTATTGGAAACACCATATATTTT
CASIIGNTIYF
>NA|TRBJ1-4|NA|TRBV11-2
TGTGCCAGCAGCTTAAGGGAGGTCGGTGAAAAACTGTTTTTT
CASSLREVGEKLFF
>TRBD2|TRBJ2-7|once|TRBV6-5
TGTGCCAGCAGTTACTCCGCTAGCGGGAGTACCTACGAGCAGTACTTC
CASSYSASGSTYEQYF
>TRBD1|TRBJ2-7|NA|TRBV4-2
TGTGCCAGCAGCCAAGGTCGGGACAGATACTACGAGCAGTACTTC
CASSQGRDRYYEQYF
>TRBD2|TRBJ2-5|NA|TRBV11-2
TGTGCCAGCAGCTTAGGGACTAGCGGGAGCTGGGAGACCCAGTACTTC
CASSLGTSGSWETQYF
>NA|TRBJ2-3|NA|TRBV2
TGTGCCAGCAGCGCTAGACTAGTCCTCACAGATACGCAGTATTTT
CASSARLVLTDTQYF
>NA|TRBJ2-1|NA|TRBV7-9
TGTGCCAGCAGCTTAGGTGAGGGAAGCTCCTACAATGAGCAGTTCTTC
CASSLGEGSSYNEQFF
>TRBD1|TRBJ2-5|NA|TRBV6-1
TGTGCCAGCAGTGAGTACCCGGGACAGATCGGTGGTCCAACTATCGGGACCCAGTACTTC
CASSEYPGQIGGPTIGTQYF
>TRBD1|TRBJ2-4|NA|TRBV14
TGTGCCAGCAGCCAAGATTTAGGACAGGGACTAGCCAAAAACATTCAGTACTTC
CASSQDLGQGLAKNIQYF
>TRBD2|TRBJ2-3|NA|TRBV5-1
TGCGCCAGCAGCTTGGCGGGGGGAACGCCAGATACGCAGTATTTT
CASSLAGGTPDTQYF
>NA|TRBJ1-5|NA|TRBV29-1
TGCAGCCCCATGAGTCAGCCCCAGCATTTT
CSPMSQPQHF
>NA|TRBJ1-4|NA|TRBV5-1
TGCGCCAGCAGCTTGGCGACGGGTTTCAAGGAAAAACTGTTTTTT
CASSLATGFKEKLFF
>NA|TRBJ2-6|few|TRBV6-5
TGTGCCAGCAGTTCGTATCTCTCTGGGGCCAACGTCCTGACTTTC
CASSSYLSGANVLTF
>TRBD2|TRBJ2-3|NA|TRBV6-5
TGTGCCAGCACTGCCACTAGCGGGAGCACAGATACGCAGTATTTT
CASTATSGSTDTQYF
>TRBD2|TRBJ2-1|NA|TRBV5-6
TGTGCCAGCAGCTTGGGCTCCAGCGGGGGGGTTGGTGAGCAGTTCTTC
CASSLGSSGGVGEQFF
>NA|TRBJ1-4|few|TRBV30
TGTGCCTGGAGTCTTGGTGGGGCCGCAACTAATGAAAAACTGTTTTTT
CAWSLGGAATNEKLFF
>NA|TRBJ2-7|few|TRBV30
TGTGCCTGTATACAGGGCTGGACCTACGAGCAGTACTTC
CACIQGWTYEQYF
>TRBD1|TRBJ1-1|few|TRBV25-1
TGTGCCAGCAGTGCGACGGGCGGGACAGGGATGAACACTGAAGCTTTCTTT
CASSATGGTGMNTEAFF
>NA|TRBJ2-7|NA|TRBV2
TGTGCCAGCAGGCCTACAGGAGACTACGAGCAGTACTTC
CASRPTGDYEQYF
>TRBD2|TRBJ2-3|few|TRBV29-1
TGCAGCGTTGAAGGGACTAGCGGCACAGATACGCAGTATTTT
CSVEGTSGTDTQYF
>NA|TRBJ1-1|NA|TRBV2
TGTGCCAGCAGTGTTATGTTGAACACTGAAGCTTTCTTT
CASSVMLNTEAFF
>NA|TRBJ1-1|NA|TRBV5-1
TGCGCCAGCAGCTTGGCGCGGGCGAACACTGAAGCTTTCTTT
CASSLARANTEAFF
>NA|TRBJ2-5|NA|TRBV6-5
TGTGCCAGCAGTGCGGAGACAGGAGTGCGAGAGACCCAGTACTTC
CASSAETGVRETQYF
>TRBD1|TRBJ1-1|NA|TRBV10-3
TGTGCCATCAGAACCGGGACAGGGGGCGCGGCTGAAGCTTTCTTT
CAIRTGTGGAAEAFF
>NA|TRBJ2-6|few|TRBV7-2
TGTGCCAGCAGACCAGGGCTGGGGGCCAACGTCCTGACTTTC
CASRPGLGANVLTF
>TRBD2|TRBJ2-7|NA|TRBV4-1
TGCGCCAGCACCCCGGGACTAGCTAGCGAGCAGTACTTC
CASTPGLASEQYF
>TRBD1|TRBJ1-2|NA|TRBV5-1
TGCGCCAGCAGCCCCGGGACAGATAACTATGGCTACACCTTC
CASSPGTDNYGYTF